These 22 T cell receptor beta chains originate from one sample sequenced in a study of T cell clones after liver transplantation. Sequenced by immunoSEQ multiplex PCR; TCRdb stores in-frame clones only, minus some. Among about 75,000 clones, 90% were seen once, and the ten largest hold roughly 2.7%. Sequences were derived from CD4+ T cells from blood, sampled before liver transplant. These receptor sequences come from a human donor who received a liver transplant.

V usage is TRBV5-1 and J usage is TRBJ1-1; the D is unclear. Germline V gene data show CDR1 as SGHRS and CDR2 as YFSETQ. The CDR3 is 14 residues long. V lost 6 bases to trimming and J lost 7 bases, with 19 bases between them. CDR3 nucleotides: TGCGCCAGCAAGTCGGGAGGTGGGCCTAGTGAAGCTTTCTTT. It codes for CASKSGGGPSEAFF. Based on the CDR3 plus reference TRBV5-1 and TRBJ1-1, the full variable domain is KAGVTQTPRYLIKTRGQQVTLSCSPISGHRSVSWYQQTPGQGLQFLFEYFSETQRNKGNFPGRFSGRQFSNSRSEMNVSTLELGDSALYLCASKSGGGPSEAFFGQGTRLTVV.

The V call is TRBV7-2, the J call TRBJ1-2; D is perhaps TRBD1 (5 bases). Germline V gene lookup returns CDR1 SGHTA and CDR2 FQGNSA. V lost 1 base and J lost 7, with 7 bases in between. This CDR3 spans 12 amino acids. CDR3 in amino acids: CASSLEGFGYTF. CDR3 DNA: TGTGCCAGCAGCTTAGAGGGGTTTGGCTACACCTTC. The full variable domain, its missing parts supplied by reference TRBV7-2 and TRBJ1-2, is GAGVSQSPSNKVTEKGKDVELRCDPISGHTALYWYRQSLGQGLEFLIYFQGNSAPDKSGLPSDRFSAERTGGSVSTLTIQRTQQEDSAVYLCASSLEGFGYTFGSGTRLTVV.

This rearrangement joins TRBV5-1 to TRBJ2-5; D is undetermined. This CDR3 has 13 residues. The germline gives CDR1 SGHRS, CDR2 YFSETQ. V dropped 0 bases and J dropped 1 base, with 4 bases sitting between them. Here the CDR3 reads CASSLGGQETQYF. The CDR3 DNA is TGCGCCAGCAGCTTGGGCGGCCAAGAGACCCAGTACTTC.

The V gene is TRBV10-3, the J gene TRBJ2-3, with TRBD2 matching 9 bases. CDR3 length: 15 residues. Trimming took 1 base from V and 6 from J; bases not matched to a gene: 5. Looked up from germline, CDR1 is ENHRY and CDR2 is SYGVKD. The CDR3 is CAISEFGSGSDTQYF. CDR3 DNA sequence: TGTGCCATCAGTGAGTTTGGTAGCGGGAGCGATACGCAGTATTTT.

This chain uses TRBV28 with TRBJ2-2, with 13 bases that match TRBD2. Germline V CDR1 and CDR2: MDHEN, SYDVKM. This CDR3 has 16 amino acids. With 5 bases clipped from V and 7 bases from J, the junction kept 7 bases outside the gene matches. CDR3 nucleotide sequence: TGTGCCAGCAGTACCACTAGCGGGAGGGCCAGCGGGGAGCTGTTTTTT. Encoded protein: CASSTTSGRASGELFF.

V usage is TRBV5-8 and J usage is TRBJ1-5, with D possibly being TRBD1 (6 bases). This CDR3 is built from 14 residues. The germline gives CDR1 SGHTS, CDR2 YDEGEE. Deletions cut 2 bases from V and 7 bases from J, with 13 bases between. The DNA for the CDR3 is TGTGCCAGCAGCTTACAGGGTAGGCGGCAGCCCCAGCATTTT. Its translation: CASSLQGRRQPQHF. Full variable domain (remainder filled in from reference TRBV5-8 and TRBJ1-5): EAGVTQSPTHLIKTRGQQATLRCSPISGHTSVYWYQQALGLGLQFLLWYDEGEERNRGNFPPRFSGRQFPNYSSELNVNALELEDSALYLCASSLQGRRQPQHFGDGTRLSIL.

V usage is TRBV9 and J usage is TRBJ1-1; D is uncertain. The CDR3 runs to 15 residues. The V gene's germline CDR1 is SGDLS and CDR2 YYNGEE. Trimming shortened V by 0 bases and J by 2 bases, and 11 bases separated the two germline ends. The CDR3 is CASSVGGGANTEAFF. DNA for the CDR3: TGTGCCAGCAGCGTAGGAGGCGGAGCAAACACTGAAGCTTTCTTT. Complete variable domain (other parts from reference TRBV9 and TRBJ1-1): DSGVTQTPKHLITATGQRVTLRCSPRSGDLSVYWYQQSLDQGLQFLIQYYNGEERAKGNILERFSAQQFPDLHSELNLSSLELGDSALYFCASSVGGGANTEAFFGQGTRLTVV.

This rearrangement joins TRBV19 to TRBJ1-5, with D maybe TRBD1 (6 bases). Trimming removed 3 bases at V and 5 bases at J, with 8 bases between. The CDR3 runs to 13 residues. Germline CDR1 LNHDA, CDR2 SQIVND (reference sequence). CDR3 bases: TGTGCCAGTAGTATGGACAGCGATCAGCCCCAGCATTTT. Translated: CASSMDSDQPQHF.

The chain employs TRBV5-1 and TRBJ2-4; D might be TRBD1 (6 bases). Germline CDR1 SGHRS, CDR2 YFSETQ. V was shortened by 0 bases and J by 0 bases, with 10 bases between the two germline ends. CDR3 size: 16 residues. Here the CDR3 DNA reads TGCGCCAGCAGCTTGGGAGGGGACATAGCCAAAAACATTCAGTACTTC. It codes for CASSLGGDIAKNIQYF.

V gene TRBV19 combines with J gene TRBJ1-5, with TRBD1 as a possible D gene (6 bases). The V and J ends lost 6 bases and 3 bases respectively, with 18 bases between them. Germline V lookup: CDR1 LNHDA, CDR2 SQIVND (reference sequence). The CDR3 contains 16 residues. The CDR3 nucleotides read TGTGCCAGTAGCCTCGGACAGCCATTCGCCAATCAGCCCCAGCATTTT. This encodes CASSLGQPFANQPQHF.

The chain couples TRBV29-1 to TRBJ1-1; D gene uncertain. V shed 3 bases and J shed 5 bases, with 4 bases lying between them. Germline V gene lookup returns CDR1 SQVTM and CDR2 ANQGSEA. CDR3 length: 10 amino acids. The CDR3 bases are TGCAGCGTTGATCCAACTGAAGCTTTCTTT. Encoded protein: CSVDPTEAFF.

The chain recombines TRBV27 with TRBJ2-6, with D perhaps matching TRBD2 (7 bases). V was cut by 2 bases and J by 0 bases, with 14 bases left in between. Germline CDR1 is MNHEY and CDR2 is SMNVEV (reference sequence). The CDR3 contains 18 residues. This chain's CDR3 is CASSLRGAVYSGANVLTF. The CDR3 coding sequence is TGTGCCAGCAGTTTACGGGGGGCAGTGTACTCTGGGGCCAACGTCCTGACTTTC.

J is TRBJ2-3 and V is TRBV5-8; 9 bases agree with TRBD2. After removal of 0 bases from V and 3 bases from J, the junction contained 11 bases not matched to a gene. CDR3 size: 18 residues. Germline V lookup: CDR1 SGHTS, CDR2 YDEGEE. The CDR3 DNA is TGTGCCAGCAGCTTGGTGTCGACATTTAGCGGGAGTACAGATACGCAGTATTTT. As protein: CASSLVSTFSGSTDTQYF.

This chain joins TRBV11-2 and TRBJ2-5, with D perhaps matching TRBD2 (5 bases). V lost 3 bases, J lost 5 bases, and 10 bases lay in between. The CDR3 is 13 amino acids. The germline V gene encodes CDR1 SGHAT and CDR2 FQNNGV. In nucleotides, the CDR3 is TGTGCCAGCAGCTTGGGCGGGCGCGAGACCCAGTACTTC. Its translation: CASSLGGRETQYF.

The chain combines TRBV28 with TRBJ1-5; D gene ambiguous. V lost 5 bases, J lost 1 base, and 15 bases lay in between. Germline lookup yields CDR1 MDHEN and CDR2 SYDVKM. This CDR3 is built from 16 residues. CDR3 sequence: CASSPYGLGSNQPQHF. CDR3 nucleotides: TGTGCCAGCAGTCCTTATGGCCTAGGGAGCAATCAGCCCCAGCATTTT.

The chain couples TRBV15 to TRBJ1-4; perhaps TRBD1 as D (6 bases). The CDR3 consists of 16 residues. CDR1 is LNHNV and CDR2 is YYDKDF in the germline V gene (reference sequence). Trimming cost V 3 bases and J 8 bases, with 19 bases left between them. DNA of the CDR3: TGTGCCACCAGCAGTCCCAGGACCGGGGGACAAGAAAAACTGTTTTTT. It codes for CATSSPRTGGQEKLFF.

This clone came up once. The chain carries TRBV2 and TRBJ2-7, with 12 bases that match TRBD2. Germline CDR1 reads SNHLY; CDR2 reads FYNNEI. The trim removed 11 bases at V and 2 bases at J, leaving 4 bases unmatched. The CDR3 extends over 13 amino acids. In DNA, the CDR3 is TGTGCCTTGACTAGCGGGAGTACCTACGAGCAGTACTTC. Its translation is CALTSGSTYEQYF.

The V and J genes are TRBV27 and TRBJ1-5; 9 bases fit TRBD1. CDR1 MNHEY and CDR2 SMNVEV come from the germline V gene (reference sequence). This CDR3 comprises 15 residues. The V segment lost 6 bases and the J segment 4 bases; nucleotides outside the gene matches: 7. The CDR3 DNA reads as TGTGCCAGCAGATACAGGGGGCAGGAAAATCAGCCCCAGCATTTT. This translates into CASRYRGQENQPQHF.

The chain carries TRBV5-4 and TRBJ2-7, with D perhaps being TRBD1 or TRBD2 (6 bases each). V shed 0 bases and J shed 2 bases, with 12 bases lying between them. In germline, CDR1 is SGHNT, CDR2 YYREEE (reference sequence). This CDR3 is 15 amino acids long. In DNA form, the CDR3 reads TGTGCCAGCAGCTTGGAAGGGGGGTTTCCCTACGAGCAGTACTTC. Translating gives CASSLEGGFPYEQYF.

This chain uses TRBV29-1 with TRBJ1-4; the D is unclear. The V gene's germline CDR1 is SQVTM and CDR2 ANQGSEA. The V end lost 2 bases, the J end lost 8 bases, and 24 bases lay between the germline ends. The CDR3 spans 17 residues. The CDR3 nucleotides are TGCAGCGTTGAAACAGCGTTTTCCCATGCCGAGGGCGAAAAACTGTTTTTT. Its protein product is CSVETAFSHAEGEKLFF.

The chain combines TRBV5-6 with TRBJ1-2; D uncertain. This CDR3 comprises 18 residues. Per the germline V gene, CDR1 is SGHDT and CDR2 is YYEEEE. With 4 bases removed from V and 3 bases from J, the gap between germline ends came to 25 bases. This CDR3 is CASSASTSWQTLYYGYTF. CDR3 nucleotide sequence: TGTGCCAGCAGCGCATCCACCTCCTGGCAGACCCTCTACTATGGCTACACCTTC.

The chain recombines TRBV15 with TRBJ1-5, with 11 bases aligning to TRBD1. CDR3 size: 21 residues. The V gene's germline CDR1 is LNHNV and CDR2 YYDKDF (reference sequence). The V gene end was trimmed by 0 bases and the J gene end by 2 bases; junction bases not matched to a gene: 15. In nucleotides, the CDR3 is TGTGCCACCAGCAGAGATATGCGGGGACAGGGGGACGGGGAACGCAATCAGCCCCAGCATTTT. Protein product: CATSRDMRGQGDGERNQPQHF.